The clone carrying this T cell receptor beta chain was recorded a few times. The antigen remains undetermined. This sample was taken from a study of CD4 T cells in relation to SARS-CoV-2 and coronaviruses. The unexposed donors gave CD4+ T cells in about 2010-2019, prior to COVID-19. The germline gives CDR1 MDHEN, CDR2 SYDVKM. V dropped 5 bases and J dropped 0; count of bases not matched to a gene: 15. CDR3 length: 18 amino acids. Using immunoSEQ multiplex PCR, the repertoire was profiled, and TCRdb retains in-frame clones only, with some absent. There are about 59,000 clones in the sample; more than 80% occur only once, and about 1.5% lies in the top ten. Overall study findings and caveats: In roughly 65% of donors, memory CD4+ clonotypes crossrecognized SARS-CoV-2 and at least one common cold coronavirus spike.

The sequencing input was memory CD4+ T cells from PBMCs. This chain connects TRBV28 to TRBJ1-1, with 7 nucleotides matching TRBD1. The receptor's source is a human donor in good health. This chain's CDR3 is CASSSLGRSGQMNTEAFF. As DNA, the CDR3 is TGTGCCAGCAGTAGTTTGGGACGATCGGGACAGATGAACACTGAAGCTTTCTTT.